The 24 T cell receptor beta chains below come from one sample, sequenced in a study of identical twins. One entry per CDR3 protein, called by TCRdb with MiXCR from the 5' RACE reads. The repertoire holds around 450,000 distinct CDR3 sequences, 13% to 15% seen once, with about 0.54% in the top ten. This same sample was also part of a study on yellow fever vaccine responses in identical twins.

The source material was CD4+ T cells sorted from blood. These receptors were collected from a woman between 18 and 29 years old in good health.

The CDR3 bases are TGTGCCATCAGGGCGGACAGGGTCTACGAGCAGTACTTC. This gives the protein CAIRADRVYEQYF. The chain carries TRBV10-3 and TRBJ2-7, with 8 bases lining up with TRBD1. The V and J ends lost 6 bases and 3 bases, in that order; junction bases with no gene match: 4. The germline gives CDR1 ENHRY, CDR2 SYGVKD. The CDR3 has 13 amino acids.

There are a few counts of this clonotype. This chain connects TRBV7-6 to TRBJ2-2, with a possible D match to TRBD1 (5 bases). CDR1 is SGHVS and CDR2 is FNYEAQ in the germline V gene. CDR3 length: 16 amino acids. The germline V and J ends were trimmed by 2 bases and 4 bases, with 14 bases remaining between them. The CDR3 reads CASSLYSVTVTGELFF. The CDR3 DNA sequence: TGTGCCAGCAGCTTATACTCCGTGACAGTCACCGGGGAGCTGTTTTTT.

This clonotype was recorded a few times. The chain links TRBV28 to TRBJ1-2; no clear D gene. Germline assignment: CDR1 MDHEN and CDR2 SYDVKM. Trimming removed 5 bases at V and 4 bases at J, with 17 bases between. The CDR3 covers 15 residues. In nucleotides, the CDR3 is TGTGCCAGCAGTCCCACCCGGACGGAACTCTATGGCTACACCTTC. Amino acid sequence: CASSPTRTELYGYTF.

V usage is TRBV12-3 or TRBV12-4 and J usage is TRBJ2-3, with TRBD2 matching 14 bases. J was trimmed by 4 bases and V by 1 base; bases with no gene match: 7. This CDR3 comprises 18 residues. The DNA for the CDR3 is TGTGCCAGCAGTTTAGTACGGGGGGGACTAGCGGGGGCAGATACGCAGTATTTT. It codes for CASSLVRGGLAGADTQYF.

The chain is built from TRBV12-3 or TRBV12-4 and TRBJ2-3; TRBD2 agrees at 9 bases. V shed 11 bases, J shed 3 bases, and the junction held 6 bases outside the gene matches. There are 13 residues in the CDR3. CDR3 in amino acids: CAGRLAETDTQYF. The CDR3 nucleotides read TGTGCCGGCCGACTAGCGGAGACAGATACGCAGTATTTT.

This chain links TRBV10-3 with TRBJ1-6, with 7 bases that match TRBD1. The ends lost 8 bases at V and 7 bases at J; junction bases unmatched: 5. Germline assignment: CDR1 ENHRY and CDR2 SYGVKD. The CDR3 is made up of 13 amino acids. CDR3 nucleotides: TGTGCCATCCGGGACAGCCTAAATTCACCCCTCCACTTT. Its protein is CAIRDSLNSPLHF.

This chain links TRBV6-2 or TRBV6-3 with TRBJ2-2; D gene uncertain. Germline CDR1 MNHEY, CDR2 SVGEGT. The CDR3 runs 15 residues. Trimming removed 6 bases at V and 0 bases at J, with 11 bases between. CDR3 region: CASRPDTTNTGELFF. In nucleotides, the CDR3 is TGTGCCAGCAGACCTGACACCACGAACACCGGGGAGCTGTTTTTT.

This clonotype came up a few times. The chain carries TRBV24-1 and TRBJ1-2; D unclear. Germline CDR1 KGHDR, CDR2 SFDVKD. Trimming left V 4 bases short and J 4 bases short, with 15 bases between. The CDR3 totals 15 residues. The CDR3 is CATSDSGRAGYGYTF. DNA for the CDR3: TGTGCCACCAGTGACTCGGGGAGGGCTGGCTATGGCTACACCTTC.

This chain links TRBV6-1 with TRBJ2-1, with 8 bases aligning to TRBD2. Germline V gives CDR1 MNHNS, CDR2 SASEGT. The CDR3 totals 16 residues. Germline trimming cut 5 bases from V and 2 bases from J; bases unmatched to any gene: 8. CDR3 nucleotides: TGTGCCAGCAGTCCTCGGACTAGCAAGACCTACAATGAGCAGTTCTTC. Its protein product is CASSPRTSKTYNEQFF.

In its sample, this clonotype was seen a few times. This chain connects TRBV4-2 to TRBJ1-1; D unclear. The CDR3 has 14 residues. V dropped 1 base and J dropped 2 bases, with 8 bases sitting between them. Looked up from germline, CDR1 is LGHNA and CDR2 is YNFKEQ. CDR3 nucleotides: TGTGCCAGCAGCCAAGTAAGACTCAACACTGAAGCTTTCTTT. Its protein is CASSQVRLNTEAFF.

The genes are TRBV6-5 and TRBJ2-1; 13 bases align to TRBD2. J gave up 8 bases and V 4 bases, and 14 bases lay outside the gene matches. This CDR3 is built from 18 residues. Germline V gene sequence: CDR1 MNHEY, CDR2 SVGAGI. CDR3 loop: CASSFLPKTSGRSHEQFF. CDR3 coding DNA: TGTGCCAGCAGTTTTCTCCCGAAGACTAGCGGGAGGTCCCATGAGCAGTTCTTC.

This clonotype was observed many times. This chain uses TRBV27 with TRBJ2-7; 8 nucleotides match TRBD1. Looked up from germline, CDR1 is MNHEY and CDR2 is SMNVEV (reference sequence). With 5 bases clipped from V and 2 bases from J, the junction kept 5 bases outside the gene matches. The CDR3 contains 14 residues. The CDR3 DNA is TGTGCCAGCAGTCCCTGGGACAGGCCCTACGAGCAGTACTTC. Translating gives CASSPWDRPYEQYF.

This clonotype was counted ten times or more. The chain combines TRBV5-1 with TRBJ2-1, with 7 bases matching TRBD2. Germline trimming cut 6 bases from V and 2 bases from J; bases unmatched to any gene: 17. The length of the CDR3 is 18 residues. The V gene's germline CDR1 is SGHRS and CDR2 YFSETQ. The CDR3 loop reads CASTTFLGSSGAYNEQFF. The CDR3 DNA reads TGCGCCAGCACGACCTTTCTGGGTTCTAGCGGTGCCTACAATGAGCAGTTCTTC.

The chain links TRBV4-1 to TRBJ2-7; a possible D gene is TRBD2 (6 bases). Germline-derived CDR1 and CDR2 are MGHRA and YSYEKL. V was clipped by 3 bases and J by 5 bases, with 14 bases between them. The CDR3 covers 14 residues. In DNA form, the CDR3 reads TGCGCCAGCAGCCAGCCGACTAGAAGGAACGAGCAGTACTTC. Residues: CASSQPTRRNEQYF.

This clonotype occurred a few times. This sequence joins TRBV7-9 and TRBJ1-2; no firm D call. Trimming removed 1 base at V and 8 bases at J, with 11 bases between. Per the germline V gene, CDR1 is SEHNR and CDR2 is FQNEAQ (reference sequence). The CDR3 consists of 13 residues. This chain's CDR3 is CASSLVGKEGYTF. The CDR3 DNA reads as TGTGCCAGCAGCTTAGTAGGGAAGGAGGGCTACACCTTC. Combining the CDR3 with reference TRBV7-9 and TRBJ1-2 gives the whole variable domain DTGVSQNPRHKITKRGQNVTFRCDPISEHNRLYWYRQTLGQGPEFLTYFQNEAQLEKSRLLSDRFSAERPKGSFSTLEIQRTEQGDSAMYLCASSLVGKEGYTFGSGTRLTVV.

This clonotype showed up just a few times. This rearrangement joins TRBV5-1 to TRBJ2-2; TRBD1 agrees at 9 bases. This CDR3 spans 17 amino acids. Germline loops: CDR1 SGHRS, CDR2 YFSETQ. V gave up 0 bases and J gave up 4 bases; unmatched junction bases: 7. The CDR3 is CASSLVGTGSSTGELFF. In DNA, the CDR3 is TGCGCCAGCAGCTTGGTGGGGACAGGGTCCTCCACCGGGGAGCTGTTTTTT.

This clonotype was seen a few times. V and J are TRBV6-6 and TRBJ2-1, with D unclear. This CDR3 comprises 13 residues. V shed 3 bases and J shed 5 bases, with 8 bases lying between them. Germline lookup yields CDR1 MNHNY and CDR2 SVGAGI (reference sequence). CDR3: CASSYLRHNEQFF. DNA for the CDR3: TGTGCCAGCAGTTATCTGCGGCACAATGAGCAGTTCTTC.

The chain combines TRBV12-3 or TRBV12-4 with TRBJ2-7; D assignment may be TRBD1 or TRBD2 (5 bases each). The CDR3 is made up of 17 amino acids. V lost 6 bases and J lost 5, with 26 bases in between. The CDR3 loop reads CASSLVPWVGRGHEQYF. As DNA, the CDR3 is TGTGCCAGCAGCTTGGTGCCTTGGGTCGGTCGGGGACACGAGCAGTACTTC.

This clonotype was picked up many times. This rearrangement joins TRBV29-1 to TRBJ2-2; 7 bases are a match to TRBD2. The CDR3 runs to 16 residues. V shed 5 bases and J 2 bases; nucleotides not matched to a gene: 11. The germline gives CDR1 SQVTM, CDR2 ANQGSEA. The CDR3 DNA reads TGCAGCGTTTCCCGGGGGAGGGCCGTCAACACCGGGGAGCTGTTTTTT. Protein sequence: CSVSRGRAVNTGELFF.

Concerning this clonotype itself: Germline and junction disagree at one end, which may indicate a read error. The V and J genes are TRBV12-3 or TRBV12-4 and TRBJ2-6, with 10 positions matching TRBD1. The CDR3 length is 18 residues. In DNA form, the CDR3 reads TGTGCCTGCAGTTTATACCGGGACAGGGGATCTGGGGCCAACGTCCTGACTTTC. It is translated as CACSLYRDRGSGANVLTF.

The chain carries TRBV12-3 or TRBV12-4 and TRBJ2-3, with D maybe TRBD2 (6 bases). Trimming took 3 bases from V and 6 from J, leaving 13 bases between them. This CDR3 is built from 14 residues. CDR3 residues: CASSFSEGRDTQYF. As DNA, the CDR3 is TGTGCCAGCAGTTTTAGCGAGGGGAGGGATACGCAGTATTTT.

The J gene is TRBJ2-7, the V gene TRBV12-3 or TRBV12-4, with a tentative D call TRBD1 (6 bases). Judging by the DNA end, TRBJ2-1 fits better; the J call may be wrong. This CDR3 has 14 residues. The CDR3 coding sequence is TGTGCCAGCAGTCCCGGACAGCTGTCCTACGAGCAGTTCTTC. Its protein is CASSPGQLSYEQFF.

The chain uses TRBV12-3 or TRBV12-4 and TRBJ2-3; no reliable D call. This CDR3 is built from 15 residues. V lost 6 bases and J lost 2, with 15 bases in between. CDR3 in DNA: TGTGCCAGCAGCCGACCCGGAGATGTCACAGATACGCAGTATTTT. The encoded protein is CASSRPGDVTDTQYF.

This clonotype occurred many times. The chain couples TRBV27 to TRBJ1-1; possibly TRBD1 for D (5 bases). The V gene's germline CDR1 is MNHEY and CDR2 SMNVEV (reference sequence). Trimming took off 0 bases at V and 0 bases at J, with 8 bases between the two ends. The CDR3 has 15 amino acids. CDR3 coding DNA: TGTGCCAGCAGTTTATCAGGGACCGTGAACACTGAAGCTTTCTTT. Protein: CASSLSGTVNTEAFF.